This T cell receptor (beta chain) originates from a study of blood T cell repertoires in COVID-19. About the study: PBMCs, B-cell-depleted T cells, or T cells were the source of the cDNA or gDNA that made up the material.

CDR3 length equals 16 residues. V shed 5 bases, J shed 3 bases, and the junction held 7 bases outside the gene matches. Germline V gene data show CDR1 as SEHNR and CDR2 as FQNEAQ (reference sequence). Generated by immunoSEQ multiplex PCR, the TCRdb table keeps only in-frame clones and is missing some. The sample shows over 250,000 clones, about 88% of them seen only once. The receptor comes from a man between 60 and 70 years old who had recovered from COVID-19. Sequences were obtained from peripheral blood. The chain couples TRBV7-9 to TRBJ1-2; TRBD1 agrees at 12 bases. The CDR3 here is CASSPGQGAQDYGYTF. The CDR3 DNA is TGTGCCAGCAGCCCGGGACAGGGGGCGCAGGACTATGGCTACACCTTC. The full variable domain, in which reference TRBV7-9 and TRBJ1-2 provide the parts outside the CDR3, is DTGVSQNPRHKITKRGQNVTFRCDPISEHNRLYWYRQTLGQGPEFLTYFQNEAQLEKSRLLSDRFSAERPKGSFSTLEIQRTEQGDSAMYLCASSPGQGAQDYGYTFGSGTRLTVV.